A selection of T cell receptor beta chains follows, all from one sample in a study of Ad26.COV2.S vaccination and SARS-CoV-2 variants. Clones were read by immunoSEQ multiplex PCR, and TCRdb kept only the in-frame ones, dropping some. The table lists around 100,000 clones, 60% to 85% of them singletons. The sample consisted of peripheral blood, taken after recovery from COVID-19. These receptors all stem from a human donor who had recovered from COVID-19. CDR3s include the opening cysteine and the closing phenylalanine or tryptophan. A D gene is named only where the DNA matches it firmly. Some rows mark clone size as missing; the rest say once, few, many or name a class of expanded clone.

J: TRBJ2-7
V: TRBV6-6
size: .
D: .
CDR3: CASSLEGREQYF
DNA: TGTGCCAGCAGTTTGGAGGGCCGCGAGCAGTACTTC

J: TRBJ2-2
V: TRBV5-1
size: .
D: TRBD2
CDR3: CASSFGLAGDGELFF
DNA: TGCGCCAGCAGCTTCGGACTAGCGGGGGACGGGGAGCTGTTTTTT

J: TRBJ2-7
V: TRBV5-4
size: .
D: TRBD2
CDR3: CASSLGLAGAVYEQYF
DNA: TGTGCCAGCAGCCTGGGACTAGCGGGGGCTGTCTACGAGCAGTACTTC

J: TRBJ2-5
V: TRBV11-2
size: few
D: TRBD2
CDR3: CASSGEGGLAGVGTQYF
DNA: TGTGCCAGCAGCGGGGAGGGGGGACTAGCGGGTGTGGGGACCCAGTACTTC

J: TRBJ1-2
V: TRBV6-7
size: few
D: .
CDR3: CANARGYTF
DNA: TGTGCCAACGCTAGGGGGTACACCTTC

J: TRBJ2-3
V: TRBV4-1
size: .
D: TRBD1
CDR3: CASSNPGQGSTDTQYF
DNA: TGCGCCAGCAGCAACCCGGGACAGGGGAGCACAGATACGCAGTATTTT

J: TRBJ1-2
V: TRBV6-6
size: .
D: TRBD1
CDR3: CASSYVQGDGYTF
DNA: TGTGCCAGCAGTTATGTACAGGGGGATGGCTACACCTTC

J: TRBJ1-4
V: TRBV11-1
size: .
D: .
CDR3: CASSFRTNEKLFF
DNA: TGTGCCAGCAGCTTCCGGACTAATGAAAAACTGTTTTTT

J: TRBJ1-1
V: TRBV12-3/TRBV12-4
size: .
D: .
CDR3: CASSTWTAAFF
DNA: TGTGCCAGCAGTACATGGACAGCGGCTTTCTTT

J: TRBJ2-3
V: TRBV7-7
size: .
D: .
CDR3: CASSDSLDMTDTQYF
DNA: TGTGCCAGCAGCGACAGTCTAGACATGACAGATACGCAGTATTTT

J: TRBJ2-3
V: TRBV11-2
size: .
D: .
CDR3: CASSLGRVDTQYF
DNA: TGTGCCAGCAGCTTAGGAAGGGTAGATACGCAGTATTTT

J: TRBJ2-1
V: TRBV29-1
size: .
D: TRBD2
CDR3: CSVETPRASGNNEQFF
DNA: TGCAGCGTTGAAACCCCCCGGGCTAGCGGCAACAATGAGCAGTTCTTC

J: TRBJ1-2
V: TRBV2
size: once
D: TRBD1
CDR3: CASRGTVPLWYTF
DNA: TGTGCCAGCAGAGGGACAGTACCATTATGGTACACCTTC

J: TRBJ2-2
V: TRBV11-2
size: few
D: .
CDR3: CASRAVGRGMDTGELFF
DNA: TGTGCCAGCAGGGCGGTGGGTCGGGGCATGGACACCGGGGAGCTGTTTTTT

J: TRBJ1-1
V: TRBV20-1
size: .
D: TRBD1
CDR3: CSATDRGRTDTEAFF
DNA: TGCAGTGCTACTGACAGGGGAAGGACAGACACTGAAGCTTTCTTT

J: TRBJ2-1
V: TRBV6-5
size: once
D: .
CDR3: CASSRNRDGEQFF
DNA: TGTGCCAGCAGTCGGAACAGGGATGGTGAGCAGTTCTTC

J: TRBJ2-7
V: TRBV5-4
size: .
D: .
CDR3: CASRTGGAQSSYEQYF
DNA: TGTGCCAGCAGGACTGGAGGGGCGCAGTCCTCCTACGAGCAGTACTTC

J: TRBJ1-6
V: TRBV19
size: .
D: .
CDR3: CASSISDNYNSPLHF
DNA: TGTGCCAGTAGTATTTCGGATAACTATAATTCACCCCTCCACTTT

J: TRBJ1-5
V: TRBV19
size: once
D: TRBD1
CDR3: CASSLQGDSNQPQHF
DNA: TGTGCCAGTAGCCTTCAGGGGGATAGCAATCAGCCCCAGCATTTT

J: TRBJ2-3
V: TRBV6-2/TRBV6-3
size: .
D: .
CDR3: CASSYSDSSPDTQYF
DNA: TGTGCCAGCAGTTATTCCGACAGCTCCCCAGATACGCAGTATTTT

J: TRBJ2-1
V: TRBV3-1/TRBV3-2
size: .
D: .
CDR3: CASSQWIPQRTRPSDEQFF
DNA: TGTGCCAGCAGCCAATGGATCCCACAGAGAACCCGACCCTCGGATGAGCAGTTCTTC

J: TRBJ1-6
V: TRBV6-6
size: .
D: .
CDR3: CASSYNSPLHF
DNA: TGTGCCAGCAGCTATAATTCACCCCTCCACTTT

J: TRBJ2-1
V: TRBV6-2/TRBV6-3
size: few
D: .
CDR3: CASSTSSYNEQFF
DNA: TGTGCCAGCAGTACTAGCTCGTACAATGAGCAGTTCTTC

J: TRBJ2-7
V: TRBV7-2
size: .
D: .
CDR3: CASSLLYGGAYEQYF
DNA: TGTGCCAGCAGCTTACTATACGGGGGCGCATACGAGCAGTACTTC

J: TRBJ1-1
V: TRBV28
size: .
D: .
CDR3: CASSGGGLFERVTEAFF
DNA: TGTGCCAGCAGTGGTGGGGGGCTCTTCGAGCGGGTCACTGAAGCTTTCTTT